Reported below is one T cell receptor (beta chain). This record belongs to a study of blood T cell repertoires in COVID-19. The wider study: The United States, Italy and Spain were the sources of the acute and convalescent COVID-19 samples. PBMCs, B-cell-depleted T cells, or T cells were the source of the cDNA or gDNA that made up the material.

The CDR3 runs to 15 residues. Per the germline V gene, CDR1 is SGHTA and CDR2 is FQGNSA. Trimming took off 5 bases at V and 7 bases at J, with 18 bases between the two ends. Authors' data handling: Nucleated cell counts were estimated from reference gene primer amplification. Profiled with immunoSEQ multiplex PCR; TCRdb holds only in-frame clones, not every one. V and J calls and clone size follow that table, whereas D and trimming were derived from the DNA. Of just under 100,000 clones in the sample, about 86% are singletons; the top ten hold over 10%. The source material was peripheral blood. The V and J genes are TRBV7-2 and TRBJ1-3; tentative D call: TRBD1 (6 bases). This receptor was obtained from a woman in her fifties or sixties in a cohort sampled during active or convalescent COVID-19. The CDR3 sequence: CASSTRQGFSNTIYF. CDR3 DNA: TGTGCCAGCAGCACCCGTCAGGGGTTTTCGAACACCATATATTTT.